A single count supports the clone carrying this T cell receptor beta chain. Its antigen is not identified. These data are taken from a study of blood T cells in healthy people across ages. Findings and limits, study-wide: Roughly linear declines in TCR beta diversity per million T cells occurred with age.

Russia was home to the donors, healthy Caucasian individuals aged roughly 6 to 90. Whenever a sample was processed, at least 6 million PBMCs were isolated. Trimming stripped 5 bases from V and 1 base from J, with 8 bases between. This CDR3 comprises 13 residues. Germline loops: CDR1 LGHDT, CDR2 YNNKEL (reference sequence). A second PCR, run for roughly 7 to 12 cycles, used a sample-barcoded 5' primer plus a J-beta primer mix. The template-switch adaptor was a 5' adaptor with 12 random nucleotides. It tagged each cDNA molecule. TCRdb reprocessed the 5' RACE reads with MiXCR, giving one entry per CDR3 protein. The sample has hundreds of thousands of distinct CDR3 sequences, 58% seen once.

This TCR was recovered from a man in his 60s in good health. The chain joins TRBV3-1 to TRBJ1-1; D is uncertain. Sequencing was done on a sample of blood. CDR3 region: CASSSTANTEAFF. For the CDR3, the DNA is TGTGCCAGCAGCTCGACTGCGAACACTGAAGCTTTCTTT.